Detailed here is one TCR beta chain. This record belongs to a study of blood T cell repertoires in COVID-19. Method: immunoSEQ multiplex PCR; TCRdb's copy keeps in-frame clones and lacks some. The repertoire holds about half a million clones, about 91% seen once, with approximately 0.9% in the top ten. Followed over time, Seattle patients had been enrolled while infection was active. Germline V gene lookup returns CDR1 SQVTM and CDR2 ANQGSEA. This CDR3 is built from 13 residues. The germline V and J ends were trimmed by 4 bases and 4 bases, with 13 bases remaining between them. The J gene is TRBJ1-1, the V gene TRBV29-1; D is unresolved. The sample comprised peripheral blood. This clonotype originated in a man between 18 and 29 years old with COVID-19, enrolled during active disease. The CDR3 DNA is TGCAGCGTTGTGCGGGGATCCGGCACTGAAGCTTTCTTT. Its protein is CSVVRGSGTEAFF.